This TCR beta chain was recovered during a study of lung T cells in sarcoidosis with Löfgren's syndrome. At the level of the study: Analyses focused on Löfgren's syndrome patients.

Each CDR3 protein gets one entry after TCRdb re-called the reads with MiXCR. The repertoire includes about 9,400 distinct CDR3 sequences, roughly 21% of them detected once, and roughly 7% sits in the top ten. In germline, CDR1 is SNHLY, CDR2 FYNNEI. The CDR3 loop spans 12 amino acids. Trimming cost V 5 bases and J 3 bases, with 7 bases left between them. Points from the study as a whole: In alpha-beta pairs, TRAV12-1 favored TRBV2, and their CDR3s were homologous. Multiple Löfgren's syndrome patients reportedly shared TRAV12-1 and TRBV2 CDR3 motifs.

In this sample, this clonotype turned up many times. Antigen: not known. The origin of this receptor is a human donor with sarcoidosis (Löfgren's syndrome or another form), or a control subject (not recorded which). V and J are TRBV2 and TRBJ2-5; D unclear. Material for sequencing was CD4+ T cells from bronchoalveolar lavage. CDR3 protein: CASSSREETQYF. The CDR3, as DNA: TGTGCCAGCAGTTCACGAGAAGAGACCCAGTACTTC.